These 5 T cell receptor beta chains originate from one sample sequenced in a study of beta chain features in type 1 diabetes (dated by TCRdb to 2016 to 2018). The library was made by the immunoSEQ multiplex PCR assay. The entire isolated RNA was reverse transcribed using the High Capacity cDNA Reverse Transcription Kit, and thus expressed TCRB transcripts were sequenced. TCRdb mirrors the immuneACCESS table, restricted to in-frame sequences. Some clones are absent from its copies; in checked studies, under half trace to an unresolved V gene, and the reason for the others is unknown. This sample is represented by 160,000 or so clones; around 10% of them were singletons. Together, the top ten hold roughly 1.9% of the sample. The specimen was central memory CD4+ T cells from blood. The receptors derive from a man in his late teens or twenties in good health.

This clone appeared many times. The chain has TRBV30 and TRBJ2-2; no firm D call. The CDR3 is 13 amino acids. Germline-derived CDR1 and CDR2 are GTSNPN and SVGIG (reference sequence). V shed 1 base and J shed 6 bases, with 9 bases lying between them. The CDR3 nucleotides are TGTGCCTGGAGTGGTACGGTTTCCGGGGAGCTGTTTTTT. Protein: CAWSGTVSGELFF.

Here the CDR3 reads CASSLKGAIEAFF. The CDR3 coding sequence is TGTGCCAGCAGCTTGAAGGGGGCCATTGAAGCTTTCTTT. The J gene is TRBJ1-1, the V gene TRBV7-2, with 7 bases lining up with TRBD1. This CDR3 is 13 amino acids long. The trim removed 3 bases at V and 7 bases at J, leaving 5 bases unmatched. Looked up from germline, CDR1 is SGHTA and CDR2 is FQGNSA.

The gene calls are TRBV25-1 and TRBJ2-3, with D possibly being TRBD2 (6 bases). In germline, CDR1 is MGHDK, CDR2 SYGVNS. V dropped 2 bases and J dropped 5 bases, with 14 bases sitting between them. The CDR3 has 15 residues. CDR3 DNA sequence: TGTGCCAGCAGTGAAAAGGGCGGGCGGGAAGATACGCAGTATTTT. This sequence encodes CASSEKGGREDTQYF.

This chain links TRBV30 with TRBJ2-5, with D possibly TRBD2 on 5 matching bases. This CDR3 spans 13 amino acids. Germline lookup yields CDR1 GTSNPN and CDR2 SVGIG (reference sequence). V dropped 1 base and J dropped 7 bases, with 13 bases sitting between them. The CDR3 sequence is CAWSGGVVWTQYF. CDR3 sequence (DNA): TGTGCCTGGAGTGGGGGAGTGGTGTGGACCCAGTACTTC.

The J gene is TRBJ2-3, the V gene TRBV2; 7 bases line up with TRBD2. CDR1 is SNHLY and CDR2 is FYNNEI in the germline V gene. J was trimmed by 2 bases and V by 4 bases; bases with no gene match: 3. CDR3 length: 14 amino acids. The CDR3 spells CASSVLADTDTQYF. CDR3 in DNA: TGTGCCAGCAGTGTTCTAGCGGACACAGATACGCAGTATTTT.